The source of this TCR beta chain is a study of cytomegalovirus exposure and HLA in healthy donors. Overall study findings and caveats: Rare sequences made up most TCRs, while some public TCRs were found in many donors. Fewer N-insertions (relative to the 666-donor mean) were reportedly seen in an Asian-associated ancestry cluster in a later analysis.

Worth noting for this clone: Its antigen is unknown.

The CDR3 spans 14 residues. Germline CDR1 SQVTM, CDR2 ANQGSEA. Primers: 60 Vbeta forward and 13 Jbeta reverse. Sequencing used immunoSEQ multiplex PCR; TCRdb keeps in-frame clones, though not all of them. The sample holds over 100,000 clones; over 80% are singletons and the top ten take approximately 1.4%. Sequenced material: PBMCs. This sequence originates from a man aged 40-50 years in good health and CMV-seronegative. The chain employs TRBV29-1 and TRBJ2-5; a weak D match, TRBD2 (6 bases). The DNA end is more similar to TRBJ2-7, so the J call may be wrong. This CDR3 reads CSVEVGEAGYEQYF. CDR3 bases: TGCAGCGTTGAAGTGGGGGAGGCGGGCTACGAGCAGTACTTC.